This is a list of T cell receptor beta chains from one sample in a study of T cells in Graves' hyperthyroidism and ophthalmopathy. TCRdb processed the multiplex PCR reads anew with MiXCR; each CDR3 protein has one entry. The table records about 96,000 distinct CDR3 sequences, just over 50% of them present only once. The sample taken for sequencing was blood. These receptors were collected from a woman aged 40 to 49 with Graves' hyperthyroidism. CDR3s include the opening cysteine and the closing phenylalanine or tryptophan. A D gene is named only where the DNA matches it firmly. Clone size appears in some rows only: once, few, many, or a class for an expanded clone.

d_call	clone_size	v_call	cdr3_length	j_call	cdr3_aa	cdr3_nt
.	.	TRBV4-1	13	TRBJ2-5	CASSQVGYETQYF	TGCGCCAGCAGCCAAGTTGGGTACGAGACCCAGTACTTC
.	.	TRBV7-2	11	TRBJ2-7	CAWSVIYEQYF	TGTGCCTGGAGTGTAATCTACGAGCAGTACTTC
TRBD2	.	TRBV12-5	18	TRBJ2-5	CARDFGSGTVSIQETQYF	TGTGCTAGAGACTTCGGGAGCGGGACCGTCTCTATCCAAGAGACCCAGTACTTC
.	.	TRBV2	17	TRBJ1-5	CASSSYSGRGGNQPQHF	TGTGCCAGCAGTTCCTATAGCGGGAGGGGAGGCAATCAGCCCCAGCATTTT
TRBD1	many	TRBV29-1	12	TRBJ1-2	CSVGDSWGGYTF	TGCAGCGTAGGGGACAGTTGGGGTGGCTACACCTTC
.	many	TRBV9	14	TRBJ1-2	CASSVDYGATGYTF	TGTGCCAGCAGCGTAGATTACGGGGCCACTGGCTACACCTTC
.	.	TRBV9	13	TRBJ2-5	CASRGGAQETQYF	TGTGCCAGCAGGGGGGGGGCGCAAGAGACCCAGTACTTC
TRBD2	.	TRBV20-1	15	TRBJ2-3	CSASAGGGSTDTQYF	TGCAGTGCTAGTGCGGGGGGCGGGAGCACAGATACGCAGTATTTT
.	once	TRBV7-1	14	TRBJ1-2	CASSSNRVGYGYTF	TGTGCCAGCAGCTCGAATCGGGTTGGCTATGGCTACACCTTC
.	.	TRBV2	14	TRBJ1-1	CASGEQGLNTEAFF	TGTGCCAGCGGGGAACAGGGACTGAACACTGAAGCTTTCTTT
.	once	TRBV20-1	13	TRBJ2-5	CSAKGQVSVVQYF	TGCAGTGCTAAGGGGCAGGTCTCAGTGGTCCAGTACTTC
.	.	TRBV12-3/TRBV12-4	12	TRBJ1-2	CASSLAGYGYTF	TGTGCCAGCAGTTTAGCGGGGTACGGCTACACCTTC
.	many	TRBV6-5	14	TRBJ1-1	CASAEWRRNTEAFF	TGTGCCAGCGCGGAGTGGCGGAGGAACACTGAAGCTTTCTTT
.	many	TRBV20-1	16	TRBJ2-5	CSARAALTGYQETQYF	TGCAGTGCTAGAGCGGCCCTGACAGGCTACCAAGAGACCCAGTACTTC
TRBD1	many	TRBV7-9	15	TRBJ1-4	CASSPGQGFNEKLFF	TGTGCCAGCAGCCCGGGACAGGGATTTAATGAAAAACTGTTTTTT
.	.	TRBV12-3/TRBV12-4	13	TRBJ1-5	CASSLSSSGPQHF	TGTGCCAGCAGTTTATCGTCGTCTGGGCCCCAGCATTTT
TRBD2	few	TRBV5-1	10	TRBJ2-5	CASSREAQYF	TGCGCCAGCAGCCGGGAGGCCCAGTACTTC
.	.	TRBV12-3/TRBV12-4	11	TRBJ2-5	CASSGGESQYF	TGTGCCAGCAGTGGGGGCGAGTCCCAGTACTTC
TRBD2	.	TRBV7-2	18	TRBJ2-2	CASSRGYSGRVGTGELFF	TGCGCCAGCAGTCGAGGATATAGCGGGAGGGTGGGCACCGGGGAGCTGTTTTTT
.	.	TRBV29-1	11	TRBJ2-7	CSVEHSYEQYF	TGCAGCGTGGAGCACTCCTACGAGCAGTACTTC
TRBD1	.	TRBV20-1	14	TRBJ2-7	CSVQGQLLSYEQYF	TGCAGTGTTCAGGGACAGCTCTTATCCTACGAGCAGTACTTC
.	many	TRBV7-9	13	TRBJ2-7	CASSPPLVTEQYF	TGTGCCAGCAGCCCCCCTTTAGTAACCGAGCAGTACTTC
.	.	TRBV6-5	18	TRBJ1-3	CASSSSLTASHGLNTIYF	TGTGCCAGCAGTTCCTCTTTGACAGCAAGTCATGGCTTAAACACCATATATTTT